These 9 T cell receptor beta chains came from one sample sequenced in a study of identical twins. From the 5' RACE reads, TCRdb called clonotypes with MiXCR, one entry per CDR3 protein. This sample yields 420,000 or so distinct CDR3 sequences, of which approximately 17% are seen a single time; more than 10% belongs to the top ten. The sequenced sample consisted of naive T cells sorted from blood. The receptors come from a man in his fifties or sixties in good health.

This clonotype was seen more than once but under ten times. The rearrangement joins TRBV5-1 to TRBJ2-1; 13 bases map to TRBD2. Germline V gives CDR1 SGHRS, CDR2 YFSETQ. CDR3 length equals 16 residues. Germline trimming cut 6 bases from V and 5 bases from J; bases unmatched to any gene: 8. CDR3: CASTPRTSGGNNEQFF. The CDR3 DNA sequence: TGCGCCAGCACCCCCAGGACTAGCGGGGGAAACAATGAGCAGTTCTTC. Looking up the rest from reference TRBV5-1 and TRBJ2-1 gives the full variable domain: KAGVTQTPRYLIKTRGQQVTLSCSPISGHRSVSWYQQTPGQGLQFLFEYFSETQRNKGNFPGRFSGRQFSNSRSEMNVSTLELGDSALYLCASTPRTSGGNNEQFFGPGTRLTVL.

Ten or more counts support this clonotype. The chain employs TRBV18 and TRBJ2-1, with D possibly TRBD2 on 6 matching bases. V was shortened by 1 base and J by 0 bases, with 7 bases between the two germline ends. Germline lookup yields CDR1 KGHSH and CDR2 LQKENI. The CDR3 is 15 residues long. For the CDR3, the DNA is TGTGCCAGCTCACCACAGGGAGGCTCCTACAATGAGCAGTTCTTC. Amino acid sequence: CASSPQGGSYNEQFF.

This clonotype was seen many times. The rearrangement uses TRBV29-1 and TRBJ2-3; D possibly corresponds to TRBD1 (6 bases). This CDR3 is 15 amino acids long. Deletions cut 5 bases from V and 0 bases from J, with 15 bases between. Per germline, CDR1 SQVTM and CDR2 ANQGSEA. CDR3: CSVQPWTESTDTQYF. The CDR3 DNA is TGCAGCGTTCAACCCTGGACAGAAAGCACAGATACGCAGTATTTT.

This clonotype was counted a few times. This chain joins TRBV3-1 and TRBJ2-5; TRBD2 matches 8 bases. The CDR3 sequence is 15 residues long. CDR1 LGHDT and CDR2 YNNKEL come from the germline V gene (reference sequence). The V gene end was trimmed by 4 bases and the J gene end by 4 bases; junction bases not matched to a gene: 8. Here the CDR3 reads CASSPYLSGTETQYF. The DNA of the CDR3 is TGTGCCAGCAGCCCCTACCTTAGCGGGACAGAGACCCAGTACTTC.

This chain uses TRBV5-1 with TRBJ2-2; D is uncertain. Germline-derived CDR1 and CDR2 are SGHRS and YFSETQ. The V end lost 0 bases, the J end lost 9 bases, and 15 bases lay between the germline ends. The CDR3 runs to 15 residues. The CDR3 DNA reads TGCGCCAGCAGCTTGGATTTCCAGGTCGTAAGGGAGCTGTTTTTT. This translates into CASSLDFQVVRELFF.

This clonotype has just a few counts. This rearrangement joins TRBV27 to TRBJ1-2; 8 positions agree with TRBD1. Trimming at V came to 5 bases and at J to 8 bases, leaving 7 bases not matched to a gene. There are 13 residues in the CDR3. Germline V lookup: CDR1 MNHEY, CDR2 SMNVEV (reference sequence). DNA for the CDR3: TGTGCCAGCAGTCCGCAGGGGGCGCCGGGCTACACCTTC. This sequence encodes CASSPQGAPGYTF.

At least ten counts were recorded for this clonotype. The rearrangement uses TRBV29-1 and TRBJ1-3; no clear D gene. This CDR3 spans 12 amino acids. Trimming took 3 bases from V and 1 from J, leaving 4 bases between them. Germline values: CDR1 SQVTM, CDR2 ANQGSEA. The CDR3 coding sequence is TGCAGCGTTGAGGTTTCTGGAAACACCATATATTTT. Protein sequence: CSVEVSGNTIYF.

V is TRBV7-2 and J is TRBJ2-3, with D possibly matching TRBD2 (7 bases). The CDR3 is 15 residues long. Trimming took 2 bases from V and 4 from J, leaving 13 bases between them. Germline CDR1 and CDR2: SGHTA and FQGNSA. The CDR3 DNA is TGTGCCAGCAGCTTAATGGGGGGGCCGTCAGATACGCAGTATTTT. It encodes CASSLMGGPSDTQYF. The variable domain in full, with the rest retrieved from reference TRBV7-2 and TRBJ2-3, is GAGVSQSPSNKVTEKGKDVELRCDPISGHTALYWYRQSLGQGLEFLIYFQGNSAPDKSGLPSDRFSAERTGGSVSTLTIQRTQQEDSAVYLCASSLMGGPSDTQYFGPGTRLTVL.

This clonotype was recorded a few times. V and J are TRBV7-2 and TRBJ2-7, with D unclear. Trimming cost V 0 bases and J 2 bases, with 5 bases left between them. The CDR3 extends over 13 amino acids. Germline CDR1 reads SGHTA; CDR2 reads FQGNSA. This CDR3 is CASSLAFAYEQYF. The DNA for the CDR3 is TGTGCCAGCAGCTTAGCGTTCGCCTACGAGCAGTACTTC.